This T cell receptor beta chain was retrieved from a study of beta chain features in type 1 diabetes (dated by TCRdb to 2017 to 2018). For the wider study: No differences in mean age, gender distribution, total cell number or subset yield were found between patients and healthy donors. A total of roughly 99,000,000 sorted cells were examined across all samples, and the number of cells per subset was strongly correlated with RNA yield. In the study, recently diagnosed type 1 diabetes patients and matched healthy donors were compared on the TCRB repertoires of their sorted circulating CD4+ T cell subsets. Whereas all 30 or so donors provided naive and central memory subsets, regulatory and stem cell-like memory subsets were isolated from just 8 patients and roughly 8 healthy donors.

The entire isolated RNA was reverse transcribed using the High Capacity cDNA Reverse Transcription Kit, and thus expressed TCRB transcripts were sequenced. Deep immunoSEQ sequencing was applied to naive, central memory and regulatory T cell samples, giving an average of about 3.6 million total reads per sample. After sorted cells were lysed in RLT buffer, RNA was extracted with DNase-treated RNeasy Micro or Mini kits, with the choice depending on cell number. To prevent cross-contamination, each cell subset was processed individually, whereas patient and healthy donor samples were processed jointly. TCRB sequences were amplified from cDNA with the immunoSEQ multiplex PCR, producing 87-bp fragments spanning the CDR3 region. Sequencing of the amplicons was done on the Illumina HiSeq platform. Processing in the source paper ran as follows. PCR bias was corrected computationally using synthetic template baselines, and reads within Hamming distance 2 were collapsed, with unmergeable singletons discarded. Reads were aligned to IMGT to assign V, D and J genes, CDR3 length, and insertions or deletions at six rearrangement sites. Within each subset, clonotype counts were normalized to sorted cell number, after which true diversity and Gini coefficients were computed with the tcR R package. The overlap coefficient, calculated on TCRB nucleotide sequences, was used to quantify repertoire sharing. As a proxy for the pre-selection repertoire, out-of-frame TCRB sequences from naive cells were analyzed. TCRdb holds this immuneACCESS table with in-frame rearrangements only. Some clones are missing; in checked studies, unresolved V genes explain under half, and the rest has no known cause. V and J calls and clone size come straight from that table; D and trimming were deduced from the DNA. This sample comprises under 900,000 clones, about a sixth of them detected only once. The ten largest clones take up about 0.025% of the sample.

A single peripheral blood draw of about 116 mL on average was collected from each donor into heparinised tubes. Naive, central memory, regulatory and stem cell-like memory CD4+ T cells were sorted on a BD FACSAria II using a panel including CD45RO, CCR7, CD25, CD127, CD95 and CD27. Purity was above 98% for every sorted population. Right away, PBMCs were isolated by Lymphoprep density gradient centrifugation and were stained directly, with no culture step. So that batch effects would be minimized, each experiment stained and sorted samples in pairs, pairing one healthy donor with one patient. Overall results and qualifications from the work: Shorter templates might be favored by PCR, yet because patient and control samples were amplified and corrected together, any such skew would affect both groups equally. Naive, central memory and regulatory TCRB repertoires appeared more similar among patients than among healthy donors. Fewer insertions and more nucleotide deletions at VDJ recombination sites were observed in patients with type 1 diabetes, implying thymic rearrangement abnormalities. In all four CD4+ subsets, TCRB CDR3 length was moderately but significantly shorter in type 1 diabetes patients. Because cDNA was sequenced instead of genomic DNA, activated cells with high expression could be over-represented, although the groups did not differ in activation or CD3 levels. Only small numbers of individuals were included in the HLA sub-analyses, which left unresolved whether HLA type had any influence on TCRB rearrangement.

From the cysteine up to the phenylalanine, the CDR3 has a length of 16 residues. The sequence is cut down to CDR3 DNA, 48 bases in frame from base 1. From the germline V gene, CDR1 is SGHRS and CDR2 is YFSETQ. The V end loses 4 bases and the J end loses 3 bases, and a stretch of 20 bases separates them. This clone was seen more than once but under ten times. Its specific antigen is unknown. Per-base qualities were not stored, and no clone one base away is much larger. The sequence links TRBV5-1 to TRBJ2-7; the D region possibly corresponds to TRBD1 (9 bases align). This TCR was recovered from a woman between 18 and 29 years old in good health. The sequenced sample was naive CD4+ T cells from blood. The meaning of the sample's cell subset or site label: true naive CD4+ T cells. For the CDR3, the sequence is CASSDGRDRAIYEQYF. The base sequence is TGCGCCAGCAGCGACGGGAGGGACAGGGCGATCTACGAGCAGTACTTC.